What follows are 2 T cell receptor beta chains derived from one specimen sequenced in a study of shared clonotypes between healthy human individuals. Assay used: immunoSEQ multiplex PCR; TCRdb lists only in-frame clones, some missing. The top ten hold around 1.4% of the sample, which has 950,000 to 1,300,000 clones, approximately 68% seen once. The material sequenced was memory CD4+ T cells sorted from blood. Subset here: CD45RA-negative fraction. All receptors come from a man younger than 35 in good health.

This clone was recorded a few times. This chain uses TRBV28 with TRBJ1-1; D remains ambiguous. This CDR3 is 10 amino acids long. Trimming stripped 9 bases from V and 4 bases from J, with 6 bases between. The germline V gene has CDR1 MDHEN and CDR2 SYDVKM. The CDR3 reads CASWGTEAFF. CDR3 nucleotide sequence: TGTGCCAGTTGGGGCACTGAAGCTTTCTTT.

In DNA form, the CDR3 reads TGTGCCAGCAGCTTACGCGCGGGAGGTGGAGAGACCCAGTACTTC. It yields the protein CASSLRAGGGETQYF. This chain joins TRBV11-2 and TRBJ2-5; 8 bases align to TRBD2. Germline V gives CDR1 SGHAT, CDR2 FQNNGV. Losses at the gene ends were 2 bases for V and 4 bases for J; bases not matched to a gene: 6. This CDR3 spans 15 amino acids.